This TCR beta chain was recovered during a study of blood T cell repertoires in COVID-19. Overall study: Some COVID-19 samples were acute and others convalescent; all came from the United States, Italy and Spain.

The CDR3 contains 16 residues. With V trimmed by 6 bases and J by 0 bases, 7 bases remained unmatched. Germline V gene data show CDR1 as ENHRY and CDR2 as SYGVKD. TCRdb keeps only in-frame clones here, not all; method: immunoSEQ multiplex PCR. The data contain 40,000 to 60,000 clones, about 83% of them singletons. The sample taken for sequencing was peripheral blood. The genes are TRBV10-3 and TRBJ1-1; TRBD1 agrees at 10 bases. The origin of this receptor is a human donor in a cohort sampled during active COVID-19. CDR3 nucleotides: TGTGCCATCAGGACCGGGACAGGGGCGTTGAACACTGAAGCTTTCTTT. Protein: CAIRTGTGALNTEAFF.